A single T cell receptor beta chain is shown here with its context. Per the study methods: Estimates of nucleated cell counts were drawn from the amplification of reference gene primers. Generated by immunoSEQ multiplex PCR, the TCRdb table keeps only in-frame clones and is missing some. V, J and clone size are taken as reported in that table, and D and trimming were inferred from the DNA itself. Among 220,000 or so clones listed, about 86% were seen once. The data are from a study of blood T cell repertoires in COVID-19. Study as a whole: The United States, Italy and Spain were the sources of the acute and convalescent COVID-19 samples. The analysed material was cDNA or gDNA that came from T cells, B-cell-depleted T cells, or PBMCs.

Trimming stripped 8 bases from V and 4 bases from J, with 13 bases between. The CDR3 is made up of 13 amino acids. Per germline, CDR1 SSHAT and CDR2 FNYEAQ (reference sequence). V usage is TRBV7-7 and J usage is TRBJ2-3; tentative D call: TRBD2 (6 bases). This receptor was identified in a woman aged 25-40 years who had recovered from COVID-19. The material sequenced was peripheral blood. The CDR3 loop reads CASGAGLSDTQYF. The CDR3 DNA follows: TGTGCCAGCGGGGCGGGGCTCTCAGATACGCAGTATTTT.